A single sample gave rise to the 21 T cell receptor beta chains below, sequenced in a study of blood T cell repertoires in COVID-19 (dated by TCRdb to 2020 to 2021). The method was the immunoSEQ multiplex PCR assay. TCRdb mirrors the immuneACCESS table, restricted to in-frame sequences. Some clones are absent from its copies; in checked studies, under half trace to an unresolved V gene, and the reason for the others is unknown. In all, the sample holds about 220,000 clones, and roughly 90% of those were seen once. The top ten clones comprise over 2% of the sample. Sequencing was carried out using peripheral blood. The receptors shown here come from a man aged 30-40 years who had recovered from COVID-19.

This clone was detected once. V and J are TRBV2 and TRBJ1-6, with D uncertain. V shed 3 bases and J shed 4 bases, with 13 bases lying between them. Germline V gives CDR1 SNHLY, CDR2 FYNNEI. The CDR3 is 16 residues long. In DNA form, the CDR3 reads TGTGCCAGCAGTGATATCTGGAGCGCTTATAATTCACCCCTCCACTTT. Translated: CASSDIWSAYNSPLHF.

The chain couples TRBV6-5 to TRBJ2-1, with 9 bases identical to TRBD1. This CDR3 is built from 14 residues. Germline values: CDR1 MNHEY, CDR2 SVGAGI. The trim removed 8 bases at V and 7 bases at J, leaving 9 bases unmatched. The DNA of the CDR3 is TGTGCCAGCCACCGGGACAGGGAGGAAAATGAGCAGTTCTTC. This encodes CASHRDREENEQFF.

The chain recombines TRBV10-3 with TRBJ1-2; possible D gene TRBD1, 6 bases. The V gene's germline CDR1 is ENHRY and CDR2 SYGVKD. The CDR3 consists of 15 residues. Deletions cut 0 bases from V and 5 bases from J, with 13 bases between. CDR3 protein: CAISESQNTGYGYTF. CDR3 DNA sequence: TGTGCCATCAGTGAGTCACAAAACACAGGGTATGGCTACACCTTC.

The chain has TRBV7-9 and TRBJ2-3; D gene ambiguous. This CDR3 contains 12 residues. Germline CDR1 is SEHNR and CDR2 is FQNEAQ (reference sequence). V was clipped by 11 bases and J by 6 bases, with 15 bases between them. The CDR3, as DNA: TGTGCCGGGTGGGCTGTGGCGGATACGCAGTATTTT. Translation gives CAGWAVADTQYF. Variable domain in full (rest from reference TRBV7-9 and TRBJ2-3): DTGVSQNPRHKITKRGQNVTFRCDPISEHNRLYWYRQTLGQGPEFLTYFQNEAQLEKSRLLSDRFSAERPKGSFSTLEIQRTEQGDSAMYLCAGWAVADTQYFGPGTRLTVL.

This chain joins TRBV3-1 (or the pseudogene TRBV3-2) and TRBJ1-4, with D maybe TRBD1 (6 bases). Trimming took off 6 bases at V and 8 bases at J, with 13 bases between the two ends. Germline V gene sequence: CDR1 LGHDT, CDR2 YNNKEL (reference sequence). The CDR3 is 13 residues long. In DNA, the CDR3 is TGTGCCAGCAGTCTCAGGGGAAGGGAAAAACTGTTTTTT. Translated: CASSLRGREKLFF.

V is TRBV5-5 and J is TRBJ1-1, with 8 bases aligning to TRBD1. Germline trimming cut 1 base from V and 1 base from J; bases unmatched to any gene: 6. Germline-derived CDR1 and CDR2 are SGHKS and YYEKEE (reference sequence). The CDR3 length is 16 residues. CDR3 loop: CASSLTPTGANTEAFF. CDR3 sequence (DNA): TGTGCCAGCAGCTTGACCCCGACAGGGGCGAACACTGAAGCTTTCTTT.

The chain employs TRBV10-3 and TRBJ2-1; 11 nucleotides align to TRBD2. The CDR3 is 19 residues long. V shed 4 bases and J 0 bases; nucleotides not matched to a gene: 11. Germline assignment: CDR1 ENHRY and CDR2 SYGVKD. The CDR3 DNA follows: TGTGCCATCAGTGCCGGGACTAGCGGAAGTCACCTCTCCTACAATGAGCAGTTCTTC. Its translation is CAISAGTSGSHLSYNEQFF.

The chain couples TRBV15 to TRBJ1-3; 8 nucleotides line up with TRBD1. CDR1 and CDR2 (germline): LNHNV, YYDKDF (reference sequence). This CDR3 has 15 amino acids. Trimming took 3 bases from V and 0 from J; bases not matched to a gene: 1. The chain's CDR3 is CATSRDRVSGNTIYF. CDR3 bases: TGTGCCACCAGCAGGGACAGGGTCTCTGGAAACACCATATATTTT.

This chain uses TRBV25-1 with TRBJ1-6; possibly TRBD1 for D (5 bases). This CDR3 spans 15 amino acids. The V gene's germline CDR1 is MGHDK and CDR2 SYGVNS. V was trimmed by 2 bases and J by 5 bases, leaving 10 bases between them. CDR3 sequence (DNA): TGTGCCAGCAGTGAAAACAGGAGAAATAATTCACCCCTCCACTTT. It translates to CASSENRRNNSPLHF.

The rearrangement uses TRBV20-1 and TRBJ2-3, with D maybe TRBD2 (7 bases). V lost 3 bases and J lost 5, with 12 bases in between. Germline-derived CDR1 and CDR2 are DFQATT and SNEGSKA (reference sequence). The CDR3 runs to 13 residues. CDR3 in DNA: TGCAGTGCTAGTTCGGGGGGCCTAGATACGCAGTATTTT. This sequence encodes CSASSGGLDTQYF.

The chain joins TRBV2 to TRBJ2-7; D not certain. This CDR3 has 11 amino acids. Germline assignment: CDR1 SNHLY and CDR2 FYNNEI. V gave up 9 bases and J gave up 0 bases, with 6 bases separating them. The CDR3 DNA sequence: TGTGCCAGTCACACCTCCTACGAGCAGTACTTC. This gives the protein CASHTSYEQYF.

The chain joins TRBV7-6 to TRBJ2-7; 7 bases agree with TRBD1. The V and J ends lost 4 bases and 4 bases, in that order; junction bases with no gene match: 13. CDR1 and CDR2 from the germline V gene are SGHVS and FNYEAQ. There are 16 residues in the CDR3. The chain's CDR3 is CASSSRDRVGRYEQYF. The DNA of the CDR3 is TGTGCCAGCAGCTCCCGAGACAGGGTAGGGCGTTACGAGCAGTACTTC.

V is TRBV3-1 (or the pseudogene TRBV3-2) and J is TRBJ2-5; TRBD2 is a possible D gene (5 bases). The V gene's germline CDR1 is LGHDT and CDR2 YNNKEL (reference sequence). This CDR3 region has 15 residues. V dropped 1 base and J dropped 4 bases, with 13 bases sitting between them. CDR3 sequence reads: CASSQALVRGETQYF. For the CDR3, the DNA is TGTGCCAGCAGCCAAGCCCTGGTCCGGGGAGAGACCCAGTACTTC.

The genes are TRBV4-1 and TRBJ2-5; the D gene is possibly TRBD2 (6 bases). Germline V gene lookup returns CDR1 MGHRA and CDR2 YSYEKL. This CDR3 contains 16 residues. V shed 1 base and J shed 5 bases, with 17 bases lying between them. CDR3 amino acids: CASSQVSAAGMETQYF. As DNA, the CDR3 is TGCGCCAGCAGCCAAGTTAGCGCCGCGGGGATGGAGACCCAGTACTTC.

This clone was counted at least ten times. The chain employs TRBV4-2 and TRBJ1-2, with D possibly TRBD1 on 6 matching bases. Looked up from germline, CDR1 is LGHNA and CDR2 is YNFKEQ. Trimming cost V 0 bases and J 7 bases, with 18 bases left between them. The CDR3 length is 16 residues. The CDR3 here is CASSQEFAGGAFGYTF. In DNA, the CDR3 is TGTGCCAGCAGCCAAGAGTTTGCGGGGGGCGCTTTTGGCTACACCTTC.

The chain uses TRBV11-3 and TRBJ2-1; D not resolved. The germline gives CDR1 SGHNT, CDR2 YENEEA. The V end was cut by 3 bases, the J end by 6 bases, with 9 bases between. CDR3 length: 13 residues. Here the CDR3 DNA reads TGTGCCAGCAGCTTGCAGGAAGGCAATGAGCAGTTCTTC. Translating it yields CASSLQEGNEQFF. Together with reference TRBV11-3 and TRBJ2-1, the CDR3 gives the full variable domain: EAGVVQSPRYKIIEKKQPVAFWCNPISGHNTLYWYLQNLGQGPELLIRYENEEAVDDSQLPKDRFSAERLKGVDSTLKIQPAELGDSAVYLCASSLQEGNEQFFGPGTRLTVL.

V gene TRBV7-8 combines with J gene TRBJ1-4; D might be TRBD1 (5 bases). Deletions cut 4 bases from V and 8 bases from J, with 14 bases between. There are 14 residues in the CDR3. Germline V lookup: CDR1 SGHVS, CDR2 FQNEAQ. The CDR3 loop reads CASSSQGLGEKLFF. The CDR3 nucleotides read TGTGCCAGCAGCTCGCAGGGTTTGGGGGAAAAACTGTTTTTT.

This sequence joins TRBV5-1 and TRBJ1-6, with D possibly matching TRBD1 (5 bases). Trimming removed 3 bases at V and 9 bases at J, with 10 bases between. This CDR3 comprises 13 residues. Per the germline V gene, CDR1 is SGHRS and CDR2 is YFSETQ. The CDR3 nucleotides are TGCGCCAGCAGCTCGGAAAGGGGTTCACCCCTCCACTTT. Its protein is CASSSERGSPLHF.

The chain employs TRBV27 and TRBJ2-3; possible D gene TRBD1, 5 bases. The CDR3 spans 14 residues. Germline V gene data show CDR1 as MNHEY and CDR2 as SMNVEV (reference sequence). Between the trimmed V and J ends, which lost 3 bases and 4 bases, there was a span of 11 bases. The CDR3 DNA is TGTGCCAGCAGTTTCTGGGAACAGGCAGATACGCAGTATTTT. Residues: CASSFWEQADTQYF.

The J gene is TRBJ1-2, the V gene TRBV5-4; possibly TRBD1 for D (5 bases). Germline V lookup: CDR1 SGHNT, CDR2 YYREEE (reference sequence). CDR3 size: 15 residues. The V and J ends lost 3 bases and 8 bases respectively, with 20 bases between them. CDR3 residues: CASSSFGGVADGYTF. CDR3 DNA: TGTGCCAGCAGCTCCTTCGGGGGAGTCGCGGACGGCTACACCTTC.

J is TRBJ2-2 and V is TRBV6-2 or TRBV6-3; 8 bases agree with TRBD1. V dropped 2 bases and J dropped 4; count of bases not matched to a gene: 6. The CDR3 covers 16 residues. Per germline, CDR1 MNHEY and CDR2 SVGEGT. The CDR3 nucleotides read TGTGCCAGCAGTTACACTCGGACAGGGCCCACCGGGGAGCTGTTTTTT. Protein sequence: CASSYTRTGPTGELFF.